Detailed here is one TCR beta chain. The data originate from a study of blood T cell repertoires in COVID-19. Data came from immunoSEQ multiplex PCR; TCRdb stores just in-frame clones and leaves some out. The sample comprises 110,000 to 150,000 clones, around four fifths of which are singletons, and 6.2% rests with the top ten. The V gene's germline CDR1 is SGHRS and CDR2 YFSETQ. The CDR3 consists of 16 residues. V lost 4 bases, J lost 0 bases, and 14 bases lay in between. The rearrangement uses TRBV5-1 and TRBJ2-4; D perhaps matches TRBD1 (6 bases). The sequenced material came from PBMCs or T cells enriched from blood (not recorded which). The sequence was collected from a woman aged 35 to 49 who had recovered from COVID-19. The CDR3 DNA follows: TGCGCCAGCAGCCCAACAGGGTACCTAGCCAAAAACATTCAGTACTTC. Residues: CASSPTGYLAKNIQYF.